The T cell receptor beta chain described here comes from a study of identical twins. Germline CDR1 MNHEY, CDR2 SVGAGI. This CDR3 has 16 amino acids. V lost 4 bases and J lost 7, with 17 bases in between. This clonotype was detected once. TCRdb passed the 5' RACE reads through MiXCR, listing each CDR3 protein once. The data show roughly 1,500,000 distinct CDR3 sequences, roughly 35% seen once. Sequenced input: cord blood. The J gene is TRBJ1-6, the V gene TRBV6-5; D call uncertain. The clonotype comes from a newborn girl in good health. CDR3 residues: CASSWMIVGKNSPLHF. The CDR3 DNA sequence: TGTGCCAGCAGTTGGATGATAGTGGGAAAAAATTCACCCCTCCACTTT.